This T cell receptor (beta chain) was recorded in a study of blood T cell repertoires in COVID-19. Study details: Spain, Italy and the United States supplied samples that represented acute and convalescent COVID-19.

Seattle's cohort entered during active infection and was followed longitudinally. The CDR3 loop spans 20 amino acids. Germline CDR1 and CDR2: SGHTA and FQGTGA. The V and J ends lost 4 bases and 5 bases, in that order; junction bases with no gene match: 21. This clone was seen a single time. Assay: immunoSEQ multiplex PCR; the TCRdb copy retains only in-frame clones and omits some. This sample carries around 480,000 clones, more than 70% of them seen once, and the ten largest clones take around an eighth. This chain uses TRBV7-3 with TRBJ2-3; 10 nucleotides match TRBD2. Source material: peripheral blood. This TCR was sampled from a woman aged 45-60 years with COVID-19, enrolled during active disease. The CDR3 here is CASSSQDLVAGGNRVDTQYF. As DNA, the CDR3 is TGTGCCAGCAGCTCCCAGGACCTTGTAGCGGGGGGTAATAGGGTAGATACGCAGTATTTT.